Below are 18 T cell receptor beta chains sequenced from a single sample in a study of cytomegalovirus exposure and HLA in healthy donors. The PCR ran on 60 Vbeta and 13 Jbeta primers. Assay: immunoSEQ multiplex PCR; the TCRdb copy retains only in-frame clones and omits some. Of around 240,000 clones listed, roughly 82% are singletons. Input material: PBMCs. The receptor source for this set is a woman in her thirties or forties in good health and CMV-seropositive.

This chain uses TRBV19 with TRBJ1-1, with a weak D call TRBD1 (5 bases). Germline V gives CDR1 LNHDA, CDR2 SQIVND (reference sequence). CDR3 size: 15 residues. V was shortened by 0 bases and J by 1 base, with 9 bases between the two germline ends. CDR3 DNA sequence: TGTGCCAGTAGTATAGATGGGGCCGGGAACACTGAAGCTTTCTTT. As protein: CASSIDGAGNTEAFF.

The chain carries TRBV18 and TRBJ2-3; 8 bases are a match to TRBD2. With V trimmed by 6 bases and J by 3 bases, 5 bases remained unmatched. CDR1 and CDR2 from the germline V gene are KGHSH and LQKENI. This CDR3 spans 14 amino acids. The CDR3 DNA follows: TGTGCCAGCTCCCCGGGACTAGGGACAGATACGCAGTATTTT. This translates into CASSPGLGTDTQYF.

The gene calls are TRBV7-7 and TRBJ2-1, with 10 bases lining up with TRBD1. The CDR3 is 16 amino acids. Germline lookup yields CDR1 SSHAT and CDR2 FNYEAQ (reference sequence). V trimming: 2 bases; J trimming: 2 bases; junction bases outside the gene matches: 3. CDR3 DNA: TGTGCCAGCAGCTTATTAGGACAGGGGGCCTACAATGAGCAGTTCTTC. Translated: CASSLLGQGAYNEQFF.

J is TRBJ1-1 and V is TRBV10-3; 8 bases align to TRBD1. V was pared by 2 bases and J by 10 bases, with 6 bases of the junction left unmatched. The CDR3 covers 13 residues. Looked up from germline, CDR1 is ENHRY and CDR2 is SYGVKD. The CDR3 sequence is CAISESTGTGAFF. CDR3 DNA sequence: TGTGCCATCAGTGAGAGCACCGGGACAGGAGCTTTCTTT.

V gene TRBV30 combines with J gene TRBJ1-5; D uncertain. CDR1 is GTSNPN, CDR2 SVGIG, per germline (reference sequence). This CDR3 has 15 amino acids. The V end was cut by 1 base, the J end by 4 bases, with 14 bases between. Here the CDR3 reads CAWSGSQVGNQPQHF. The CDR3 DNA sequence: TGTGCCTGGAGTGGGTCCCAGGTCGGTAATCAGCCCCAGCATTTT.

The CDR3 spells CAWSWGSPYEQYF. CDR3 coding DNA: TGTGCCTGGAGTTGGGGCAGCCCCTACGAGCAGTACTTC. This chain links TRBV30 with TRBJ2-7, with D possibly matching TRBD1 (5 bases). CDR3 length: 13 residues. Germline V gene lookup returns CDR1 GTSNPN and CDR2 SVGIG (reference sequence). Between the trimmed V and J ends, which lost 2 bases and 2 bases, there was a span of 10 bases.

In the case of this clone: Other DNA variants within this sample encode the same CDR3. J is TRBJ2-7 and V is TRBV11-2; TRBD2 aligns across 12 bases. Per the germline V gene, CDR1 is SGHAT and CDR2 is FQNNGV. With 3 bases clipped from V and 1 base from J, the junction kept 1 base outside the gene matches. This CDR3 spans 15 amino acids. The CDR3: CASSLTSGSSYEQYF. In DNA form, the CDR3 reads TGTGCCAGCAGCTTGACTAGCGGGAGTTCCTACGAGCAGTACTTC. Looking up the rest from reference TRBV11-2 and TRBJ2-7 gives the full variable domain: EAGVAQSPRYKIIEKRQSVAFWCNPISGHATLYWYQQILGQGPKLLIQFQNNGVVDDSQLPKDRFSAERLKGVDSTLKIQPAKLEDSAVYLCASSLTSGSSYEQYFGPGTRLTVT.

The chain uses TRBV6-6 and TRBJ2-5, with TRBD1 matching over 7 bases. Germline V gene lookup returns CDR1 MNHNY and CDR2 SVGAGI (reference sequence). The ends lost 4 bases at V and 9 bases at J; junction bases unmatched: 14. CDR3 length equals 15 residues. The CDR3 nucleotides read TGTGCCAGCAGTTTTGACAGGGCCGCCCCGAGGGCCCAGTACTTC. Amino acid sequence: CASSFDRAAPRAQYF.

V usage is TRBV5-4 and J usage is TRBJ2-7; tentatively, D is TRBD1 (6 bases). Trimming pared 0 bases from V and 2 bases from J, leaving 12 bases between. Germline assignment: CDR1 SGHNT and CDR2 YYREEE (reference sequence). The CDR3 has 15 residues. The CDR3 region is CASSLALWTAYEQYF. CDR3 in DNA: TGTGCCAGCAGCTTGGCCCTCTGGACAGCCTACGAGCAGTACTTC.

The chain recombines TRBV15 with TRBJ2-5; the D gene is possibly TRBD2 (5 bases). The germline V gene encodes CDR1 LNHNV and CDR2 YYDKDF (reference sequence). V was pared by 2 bases and J by 5 bases, with 15 bases between. The CDR3 consists of 15 residues. This CDR3 reads CATSRLRGGRETQYF. The CDR3 region has the DNA TGTGCCACCAGCAGACTCCGGGGTGGGCGGGAGACCCAGTACTTC.

V gene TRBV5-4 combines with J gene TRBJ2-5; 10 positions match TRBD2. Near its end, the DNA agrees better with TRBJ2-7, so the J call may be wrong. There are 15 residues in the CDR3. Germline-derived CDR1 and CDR2 are SGHNT and YYREEE (reference sequence). This CDR3 is CASSLSAGGYYEQYF. CDR3 bases: TGTGCCAGCAGCTTGTCAGCGGGAGGGTACTACGAGCAGTACTTC.

This clone was counted only a few times. This chain joins TRBV18 and TRBJ2-3, with 11 bases matching TRBD2. V gave up 4 bases and J gave up 2 bases; unmatched junction bases: 11. Germline V gene sequence: CDR1 KGHSH, CDR2 LQKENI. CDR3 size: 18 residues. CDR3 loop: CASSLTSGRGFDTDTQYF. The CDR3 nucleotides read TGTGCCAGCTCACTAACTAGCGGGAGAGGATTTGACACAGATACGCAGTATTTT.

On this clone itself: The conserved final phenylalanine or tryptophan is absent from the CDR3, which likely points to a read error. The DNA is omitted, as the CDR3 cannot be located on it reliably, and the CDR3 follows TCRdb's listing. The rearrangement joins TRBV12-5 to TRBJ2-7; the table calls TRBD1, which could not be checked here. Counting both end residues, the CDR3 totals 10 amino acids. Germline V lookup: CDR1 LGHNT, CDR2 FRNRAP. The CDR3 reads CASASDTVII.

V is TRBV7-3 and J is TRBJ2-5; D might be TRBD2 (5 bases). This CDR3 has 16 amino acids. CDR1 is SGHTA and CDR2 is FQGTGA in the germline V gene. The ends were cut back, 0 bases at V and 1 base at J, with 12 bases in the middle. CDR3 DNA sequence: TGTGCCAGCAGCTTAACTCATTCGGGATCCCAAGAGACCCAGTACTTC. It yields the protein CASSLTHSGSQETQYF.

The chain uses TRBV10-3 and TRBJ2-5, with D possibly TRBD2 on 6 matching bases. Germline V CDR1 and CDR2: ENHRY, SYGVKD. The length of the CDR3 is 16 residues. V was shortened by 2 bases and J by 10 bases, with 23 bases between the two germline ends. As DNA, the CDR3 is TGTGCCATCAGTGAGGGGGGGATTGGAAGTTGGTTGTTCCAGTACTTC. Translated: CAISEGGIGSWLFQYF.

The rearrangement joins TRBV19 to TRBJ2-3; TRBD1 agrees at 8 bases. The CDR3 spans 15 residues. From germline, CDR1 is LNHDA and CDR2 SQIVND (reference sequence). With V trimmed by 6 bases and J by 3 bases, 8 bases remained unmatched. CDR3 bases: TGTGCCAGTAGCGTCAGGGGGCAGGGGACAGATACGCAGTATTTT. It yields the protein CASSVRGQGTDTQYF.

The genes are TRBV10-3 and TRBJ1-1, with a possible D match to TRBD1 (5 bases). The CDR3 runs 12 residues. Germline lookup yields CDR1 ENHRY and CDR2 SYGVKD. The V gene lost 11 bases and the J gene lost 2 bases, with 12 bases spanning the gap. The CDR3 spells CAFRGVNTEAFF. The DNA for the CDR3 is TGTGCCTTCCGGGGGGTTAACACTGAAGCTTTCTTT.

This sequence joins TRBV15 and TRBJ1-1; D perhaps matches TRBD1 (5 bases). Per germline, CDR1 LNHNV and CDR2 YYDKDF (reference sequence). The CDR3 is 14 residues long. V lost 1 base, J lost 5 bases, and 11 bases lay in between. For the CDR3, the DNA is TGTGCCACCAGCAGAGTGGGGGGGGAGACTGAAGCTTTCTTT. Residues: CATSRVGGETEAFF. The complete variable domain, with remaining parts taken from reference TRBV15 and TRBJ1-1, reads DAMVIQNPRYQVTQFGKPVTLSCSQTLNHNVMYWYQQKSSQAPKLLFHYYDKDFNNEADTPDNFQSRRPNTSFCFLDIRSPGLGDTAMYLCATSRVGGETEAFFGQGTRLTVV.